These 12 T cell receptor beta chains were all obtained from the same sample, sequenced in a study of T cell clonality in common variable immunodeficiency. Sequencing used immunoSEQ multiplex PCR; TCRdb keeps in-frame clones, though not all of them. This repertoire holds 35,000 or so clones, and none appear only once. The sequenced sample consisted of peripheral blood mononuclear cells. The receptor source for this set is a person aged 18-70 years in good health.

This clone has a count of ten or more. Incomplete CDR3 DNA: TGTGCCAGCAGCCCAGGGGGCAATCAGCCC. It specifies CASSPGGNQP. In full, the CDR3 reads CASSPGGNQPQHF. The chain couples TRBV7-9 to TRBJ1-5; D is possibly TRBD1 (6 bases). The CDR3 is cut off 3 residues early in the read; its end comes from the germline J gene. The CDR3 loop spans 13 amino acids. Germline CDR1 is SEHNR and CDR2 is FQNEAQ (reference sequence). V lost 5 bases and J 2 bases, leaving 7 bases between the germline ends.

This clone was detected ten times or more. The sequence runs out 3 residues before the end of the CDR3; the remainder is reconstructed from the germline J gene. This rearrangement joins TRBV7-2 to TRBJ1-2; 8 bases align to TRBD1. Germline V CDR1 and CDR2: SGHTA, FQGNSA. This CDR3 spans 15 amino acids. V gave up 5 bases and J gave up 4 bases; unmatched junction bases: 9. CDR3 DNA, as far as it was read: TGTGCCAGCAGCGATCCGGGGACAGGCGTCTATGGC. Translating it yields CASSDPGTGVYG. The whole CDR3 reads CASSDPGTGVYGYTF.

This clone was observed many times. The part of the CDR3 DNA that was read is TGTGCAGCGGGGGAGCCACACCAAGAGACC. It yields the protein CAAGEPHQET. The whole CDR3 sequence reads CAAGEPHQETQYF. The V gene is TRBV7-6, the J gene TRBJ2-5; TRBD2 aligns across 8 bases. The read terminates 3 residues before the CDR3 end, so the remaining end is supplied by the germline J gene. This CDR3 contains 13 residues. Germline values: CDR1 SGHVS, CDR2 FNYEAQ.

This clone was seen repeatedly, ten times or more. The CDR3 end is not reached by the read, which stops 3 residues before it; the germline J gene fills it in. The chain uses TRBV7-3 and TRBJ2-2, with D possibly being TRBD2 (7 bases). The germline CDR1 and CDR2 sequences are SGHTA and FQGTGA. V was trimmed by 1 base and J by 3 bases, leaving 12 bases between them. This CDR3 is 16 amino acids long. CDR3 in amino acids: CASSLIAGADTGELFF. The CDR3 DNA, read in part, is TGTGCCAGCAGCTTAATCGCGGGGGCGGACACCGGGGAG.

This clone was found many times. Read coverage stops 3 residues before the CDR3 terminus; the germline J gene supplies the remainder. The chain has TRBV12-5 and TRBJ1-2; the match to TRBD1 covers 8 bases. V lost 3 bases to trimming and J lost 3 bases; unmatched junction nucleotides: 15. The germline V gene has CDR1 LGHNT and CDR2 FRNRAP. The length of the CDR3 is 18 residues. The CDR3 spells CASGLVLSGGLRDYGYTF. Partial CDR3 DNA: TGTGCTAGTGGTTTAGTATTATCAGGGGGCCTTCGGGACTATGGC.

This clone was picked up many times. Read sequence stops 3 residues before the CDR3 end, and the germline J gene provides the missing end. V is TRBV20-1 and J is TRBJ1-5; D is unclear. This CDR3 contains 13 residues. Germline lookup yields CDR1 DFQATT and CDR2 SNEGSKA (reference sequence). CDR3 in amino acids: CSAREGLDRPQHF. The DNA read from the CDR3 is TGCAGTGCTAGAGAAGGACTAGATCGTCCC.

This clone was detected ten times or more. The observed sequence ends 3 residues before the CDR3 terminus, with the missing tail filled in from the germline J gene. The chain employs TRBV6-1 and TRBJ1-1; TRBD1 is a possible D gene (5 bases). The CDR3 is 14 residues long. Germline CDR1 reads MNHNS; CDR2 reads SASEGT. Trimming pared 3 bases from V and 0 bases from J, leaving 8 bases between. The sequenced CDR3 bases are TGTGCCAGCAGTGACGGGGGGATGAACACTGAA. Residues: CASSDGGMNTE. Given in full, the CDR3 is CASSDGGMNTEAFF.

This clone was detected only a few times. From the germline J gene comes the end of the CDR3, since the read stops 3 residues before it. This chain uses TRBV7-2 with TRBJ2-2; either TRBD1 or TRBD2 may fit D (5 bases each). The germline V gene has CDR1 SGHTA and CDR2 FQGNSA. The CDR3 contains 18 residues. V dropped 0 bases and J dropped 4 bases, with 18 bases sitting between them. CDR3 protein: CASSLAGPRGDVTGELFF. Incomplete CDR3 DNA: TGTGCCAGCAGCTTAGCCGGACCGAGGGGAGATGTCACCGGGGAG.

The table lists this clone with many counts. The sequence runs out 3 residues before the end of the CDR3; the remainder is reconstructed from the germline J gene. This rearrangement joins TRBV12-3 or TRBV12-4 to TRBJ2-5; 10 nucleotides align to TRBD1. Losses at the gene ends were 6 bases for V and 2 bases for J; bases not matched to a gene: 6. The CDR3 runs 15 residues. This chain's CDR3 is CASRRGTGDQETQYF. The part of the CDR3 DNA that was read is TGTGCCAGCAGGAGGGGGACAGGGGATCAAGAGACC.

This clone was counted at least ten times. From the germline J gene comes the end of the CDR3, since the read stops 3 residues before it. The chain has TRBV10-3 and TRBJ1-2, with 9 bases that match TRBD1. The CDR3 consists of 13 residues. With V trimmed by 10 bases and J by 2 bases, 5 bases remained unmatched. Per the germline V gene, CDR1 is ENHRY and CDR2 is SYGVKD. CDR3 bases read: TGTGCCACGCGGACAGGGGAAAACTATGGC. Translating it yields CATRTGENYG. The whole CDR3 is CATRTGENYGYTF.

This clone was counted ten times or more. The read falls 3 residues short of the CDR3 end, and the missing part is taken from the germline J gene. The chain couples TRBV5-1 to TRBJ2-3, with TRBD2 matching 8 bases. Germline V gene sequence: CDR1 SGHRS, CDR2 YFSETQ. This CDR3 has 16 residues. J lost 0 bases, V lost 0 bases, and 3 bases had no gene match. The CDR3 sequence: CASSLVLAVSTDTQYF. The part of the CDR3 DNA that was read is TGCGCCAGCAGCTTGGTACTAGCGGTTAGCACAGATACG.

This clone was counted ten times or more. The read finishes 3 residues shy of the CDR3 end, and the germline J gene is used to complete it. The chain is built from TRBV7-2 and TRBJ2-5, with D maybe TRBD1 (5 bases). V was cut by 3 bases and J by 4 bases, with 15 bases left in between. Per the germline V gene, CDR1 is SGHTA and CDR2 is FQGNSA. There are 15 residues in the CDR3. The sequenced CDR3 bases are TGTGCCAGCAGCTTGGGTCCCAGGGTCGGAGAGACC. Translating it yields CASSLGPRVGET. The whole CDR3 region reads CASSLGPRVGETQYF.